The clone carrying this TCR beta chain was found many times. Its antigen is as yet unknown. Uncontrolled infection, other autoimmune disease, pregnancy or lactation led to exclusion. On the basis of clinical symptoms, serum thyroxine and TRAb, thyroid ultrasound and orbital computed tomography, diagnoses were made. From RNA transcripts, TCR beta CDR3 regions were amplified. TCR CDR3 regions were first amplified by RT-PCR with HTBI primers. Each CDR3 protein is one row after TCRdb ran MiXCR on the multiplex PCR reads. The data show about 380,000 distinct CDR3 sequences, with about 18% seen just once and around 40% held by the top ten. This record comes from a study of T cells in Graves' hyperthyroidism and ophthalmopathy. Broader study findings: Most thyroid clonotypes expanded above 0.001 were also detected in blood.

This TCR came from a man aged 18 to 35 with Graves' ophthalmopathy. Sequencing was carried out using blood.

CDR3 amino acids: CASTLVGLKDTQYF. The CDR3, as DNA: TGTGCCAGCACCCTCGTAGGTTTAAAAGATACGCAGTATTTT. The chain employs TRBV11-2 and TRBJ2-3; D gene ambiguous. V gave up 7 bases and J gave up 5 bases, with 16 bases separating them. The CDR3 has 14 amino acids. Germline CDR1 is SGHAT and CDR2 is FQNNGV.